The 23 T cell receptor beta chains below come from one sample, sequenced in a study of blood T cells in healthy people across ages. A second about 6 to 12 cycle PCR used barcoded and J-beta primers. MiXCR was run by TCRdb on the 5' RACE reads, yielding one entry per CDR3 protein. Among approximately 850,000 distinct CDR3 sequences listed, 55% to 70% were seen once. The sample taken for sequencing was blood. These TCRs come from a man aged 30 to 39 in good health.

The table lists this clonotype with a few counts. Here the CDR3 reads CSVNLAGGGNEQFF. DNA of the CDR3: TGCAGCGTCAATCTAGCGGGAGGGGGCAATGAGCAGTTCTTC. The chain joins TRBV29-1 to TRBJ2-1; TRBD2 agrees at 12 bases. Germline CDR1 SQVTM, CDR2 ANQGSEA. The junction had 6 bases not matched to a gene; V was cut back by 6 bases and J by 6 bases. CDR3 size: 14 residues.

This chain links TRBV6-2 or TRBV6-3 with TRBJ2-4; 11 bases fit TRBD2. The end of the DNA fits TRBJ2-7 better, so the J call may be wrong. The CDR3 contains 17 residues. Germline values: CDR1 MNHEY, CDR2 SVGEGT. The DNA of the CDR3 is TGTGCCAGCAGTTACGCTAGCGGGAGGAATAGACACTACGAGCAGTACTTC. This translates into CASSYASGRNRHYEQYF.

The CDR3 spells CASSQEGDEQYF. In DNA form, the CDR3 reads TGTGCCAGCAGCCAAGAGGGAGACGAGCAGTACTTC. The chain joins TRBV14 to TRBJ2-4, with D perhaps TRBD2 (5 bases). The J call may be incorrect, as the DNA end agrees better with TRBJ2-7. This CDR3 comprises 12 residues. CDR1 is SGHDN, CDR2 FVKESK, per germline.

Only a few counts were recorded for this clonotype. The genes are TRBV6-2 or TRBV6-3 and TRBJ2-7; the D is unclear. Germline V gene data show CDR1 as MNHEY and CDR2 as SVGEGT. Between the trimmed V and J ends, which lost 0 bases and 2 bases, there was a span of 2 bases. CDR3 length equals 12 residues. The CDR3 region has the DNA TGTGCCAGCAGTTACTCGACCTACGAGCAGTACTTC. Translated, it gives CASSYSTYEQYF.

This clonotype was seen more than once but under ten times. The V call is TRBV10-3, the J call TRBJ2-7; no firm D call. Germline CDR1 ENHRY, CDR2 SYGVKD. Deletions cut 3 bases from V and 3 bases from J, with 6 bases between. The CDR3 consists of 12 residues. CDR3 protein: CAISDNSYEQYF. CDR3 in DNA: TGTGCCATCAGTGATAATAGCTACGAGCAGTACTTC.

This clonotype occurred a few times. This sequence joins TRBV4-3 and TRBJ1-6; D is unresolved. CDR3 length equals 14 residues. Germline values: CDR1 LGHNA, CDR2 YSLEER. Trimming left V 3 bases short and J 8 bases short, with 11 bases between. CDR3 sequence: CASSQTRVDSPLHF. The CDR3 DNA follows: TGCGCCAGCAGCCAGACGCGAGTAGATTCACCCCTCCACTTT.

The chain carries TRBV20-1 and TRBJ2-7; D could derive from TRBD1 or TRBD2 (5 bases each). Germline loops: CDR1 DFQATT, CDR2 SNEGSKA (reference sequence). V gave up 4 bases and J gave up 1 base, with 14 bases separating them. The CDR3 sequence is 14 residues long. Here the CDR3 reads CSAKLGVDSYEQYF. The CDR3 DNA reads TGCAGTGCTAAGCTGGGGGTAGATTCCTACGAGCAGTACTTC.

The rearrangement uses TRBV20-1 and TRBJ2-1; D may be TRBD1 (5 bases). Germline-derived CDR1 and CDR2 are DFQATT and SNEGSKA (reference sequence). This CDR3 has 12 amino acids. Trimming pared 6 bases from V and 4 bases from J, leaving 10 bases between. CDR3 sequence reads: CSAPRGYNEQFF. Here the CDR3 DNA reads TGCAGTGCCCCTAGGGGATACAATGAGCAGTTCTTC.

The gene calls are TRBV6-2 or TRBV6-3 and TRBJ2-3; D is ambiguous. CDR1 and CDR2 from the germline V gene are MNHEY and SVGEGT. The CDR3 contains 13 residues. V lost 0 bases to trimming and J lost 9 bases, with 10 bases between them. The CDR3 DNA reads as TGTGCCAGCAGTTACTCCCTAGAAGGCACGCAGTATTTT. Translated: CASSYSLEGTQYF.

Here the CDR3 reads CATSDALAGTYNEQYF. As DNA, the CDR3 is TGTGCCACCAGTGATGCCCTAGCGGGCACCTACAATGAGCAGTACTTC. J is TRBJ2-5 and V is TRBV24-1; 8 bases align to TRBD2. CDR3 length: 16 residues. In germline, CDR1 is KGHDR, CDR2 SFDVKD. The J segment lost 11 bases and the V segment lost 3 bases, leaving 16 bases of the junction unmatched.

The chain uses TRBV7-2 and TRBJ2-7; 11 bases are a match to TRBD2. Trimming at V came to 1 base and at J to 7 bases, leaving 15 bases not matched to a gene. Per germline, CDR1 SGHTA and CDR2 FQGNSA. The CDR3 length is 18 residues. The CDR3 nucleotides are TGTGCCAGCAGCTTAGTAGCTAGCGGGGGGACCATTTCTAATGAGCAGTACTTC. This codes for CASSLVASGGTISNEQYF.

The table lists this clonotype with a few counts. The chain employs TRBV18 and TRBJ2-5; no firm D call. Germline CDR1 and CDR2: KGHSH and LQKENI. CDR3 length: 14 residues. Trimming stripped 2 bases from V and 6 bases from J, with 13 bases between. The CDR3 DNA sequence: TGTGCCAGCTCACCAGACGTAGTAGTGAAGACCCAGTACTTC. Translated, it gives CASSPDVVVKTQYF.

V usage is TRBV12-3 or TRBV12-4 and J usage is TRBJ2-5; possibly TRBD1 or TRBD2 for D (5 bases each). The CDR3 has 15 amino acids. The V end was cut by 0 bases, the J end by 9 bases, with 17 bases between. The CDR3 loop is CASSLAWDLTGAQYF. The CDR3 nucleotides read TGTGCCAGCAGTTTAGCCTGGGACCTCACTGGGGCCCAGTACTTC.

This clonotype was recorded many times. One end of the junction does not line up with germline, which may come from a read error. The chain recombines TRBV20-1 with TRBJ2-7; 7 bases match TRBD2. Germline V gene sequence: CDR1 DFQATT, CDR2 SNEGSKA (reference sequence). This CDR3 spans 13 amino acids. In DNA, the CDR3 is TGCAGTGCTACCGGGACTACCCACTACCAGCAGTACTTC. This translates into CSATGTTHYQQYF.

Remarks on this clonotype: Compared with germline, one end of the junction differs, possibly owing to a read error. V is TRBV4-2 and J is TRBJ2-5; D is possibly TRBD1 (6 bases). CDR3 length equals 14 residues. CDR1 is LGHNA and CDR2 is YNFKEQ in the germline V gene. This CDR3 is CASRQGIFQETQYF. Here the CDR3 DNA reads TGTGCCAGCCGCCAGGGGATTTTTCAAGAGACCCAGTACTTC.

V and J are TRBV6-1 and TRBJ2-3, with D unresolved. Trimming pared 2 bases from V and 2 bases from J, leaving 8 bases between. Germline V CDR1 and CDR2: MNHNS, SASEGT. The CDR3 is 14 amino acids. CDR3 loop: CASSEIRATDTQYF. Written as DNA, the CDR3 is TGTGCCAGCAGTGAAATCCGGGCCACAGATACGCAGTATTTT.

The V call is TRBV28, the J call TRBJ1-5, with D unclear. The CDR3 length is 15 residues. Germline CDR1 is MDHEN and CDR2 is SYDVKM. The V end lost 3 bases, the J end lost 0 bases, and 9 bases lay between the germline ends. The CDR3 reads CASSLPGNSNQPQHF. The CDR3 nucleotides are TGTGCCAGCAGTTTGCCGGGGAATAGCAATCAGCCCCAGCATTTT.

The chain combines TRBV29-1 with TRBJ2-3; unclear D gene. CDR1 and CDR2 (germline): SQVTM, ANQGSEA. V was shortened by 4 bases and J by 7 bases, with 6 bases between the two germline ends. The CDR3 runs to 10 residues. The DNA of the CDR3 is TGCAGCGTTGCCGCGTATACGCAGTATTTT. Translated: CSVAAYTQYF.

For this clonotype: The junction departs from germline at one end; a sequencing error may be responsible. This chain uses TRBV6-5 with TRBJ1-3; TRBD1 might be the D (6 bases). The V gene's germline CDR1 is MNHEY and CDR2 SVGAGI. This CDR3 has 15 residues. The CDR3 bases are TGTACCAGCAGTTACGCACAGGGCTCTGGAAACACCATATATTTT. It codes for CTSSYAQGSGNTIYF.

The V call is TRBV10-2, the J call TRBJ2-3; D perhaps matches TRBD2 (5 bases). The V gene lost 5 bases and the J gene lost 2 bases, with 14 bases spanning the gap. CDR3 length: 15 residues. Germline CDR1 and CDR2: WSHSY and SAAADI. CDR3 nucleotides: TGCGCCAGCAGTCTCGCTCTACTAGACACAGATACGCAGTATTTT. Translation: CASSLALLDTDTQYF.

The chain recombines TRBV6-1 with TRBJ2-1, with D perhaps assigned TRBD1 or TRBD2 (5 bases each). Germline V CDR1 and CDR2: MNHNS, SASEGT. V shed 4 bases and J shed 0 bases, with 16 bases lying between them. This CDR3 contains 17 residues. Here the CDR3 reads CASSAYSGPYSYNEQFF. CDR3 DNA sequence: TGTGCCAGCAGTGCGTACTCGGGACCTTACTCCTACAATGAGCAGTTCTTC.

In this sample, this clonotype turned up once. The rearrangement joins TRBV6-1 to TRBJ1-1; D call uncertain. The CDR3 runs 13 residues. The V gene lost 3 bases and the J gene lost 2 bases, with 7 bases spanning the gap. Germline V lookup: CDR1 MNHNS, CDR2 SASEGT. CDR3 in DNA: TGTGCCAGCAGTGATCAAGTAAACACTGAAGCTTTCTTT. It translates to CASSDQVNTEAFF.

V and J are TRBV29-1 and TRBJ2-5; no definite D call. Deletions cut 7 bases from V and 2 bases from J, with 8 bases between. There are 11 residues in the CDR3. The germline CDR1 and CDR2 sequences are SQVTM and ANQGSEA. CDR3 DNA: TGCAGCGGTGGAGCACAAGAGACCCAGTACTTC. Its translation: CSGGAQETQYF.